This TCR beta chain was recovered during a study of T cells in Graves' hyperthyroidism and ophthalmopathy. Study outcomes and limitations: Stable hyperthyroidism and ophthalmopathy were separated using 13 V-J signatures. Model-based prediction identified ophthalmopathy a median around seven months prior to its onset. Most thyroid clonotypes that were expanded above 0.001 also turned up in blood.

Germline CDR1 and CDR2: ENHRY and SYGVKD. This CDR3 contains 15 residues. The V and J ends lost 1 base and 11 bases respectively, with 17 bases between them. Comment on this clonotype: What it binds is not known.

It was RNA transcripts that yielded the amplified TCR beta CDR3 regions. Researchers ran a first-round RT-PCR on the TCR CDR3 using the HTBI primer set. One entry per CDR3 protein, called by TCRdb with MiXCR from the multiplex PCR reads. The sample has about 570,000 distinct CDR3 sequences, 40% to 55% seen once. The chain has TRBV10-3 and TRBJ2-2, with D uncertain. Sequenced sample: peripheral blood or thyroid tissue (not recorded which). This sequence originates from an adult woman with Graves' disease, either hyperthyroidism or ophthalmopathy (not recorded which). The CDR3 here is CAISEWSRAFGELFF. In DNA form, the CDR3 reads TGTGCCATCAGTGAGTGGAGTAGGGCCTTCGGCGAGCTGTTTTTT.